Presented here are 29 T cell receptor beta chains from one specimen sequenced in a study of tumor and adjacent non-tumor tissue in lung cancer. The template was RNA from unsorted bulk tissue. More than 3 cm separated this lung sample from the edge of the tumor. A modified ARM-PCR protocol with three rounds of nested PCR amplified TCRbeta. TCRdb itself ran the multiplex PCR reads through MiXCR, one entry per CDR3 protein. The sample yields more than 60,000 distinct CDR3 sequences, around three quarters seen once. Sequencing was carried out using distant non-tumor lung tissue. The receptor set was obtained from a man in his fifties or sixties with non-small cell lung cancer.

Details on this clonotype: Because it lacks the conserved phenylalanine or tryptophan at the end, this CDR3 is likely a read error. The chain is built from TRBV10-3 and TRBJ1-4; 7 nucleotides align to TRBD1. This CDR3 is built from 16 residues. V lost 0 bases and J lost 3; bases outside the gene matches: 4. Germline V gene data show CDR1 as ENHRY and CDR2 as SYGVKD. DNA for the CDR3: TGTGCCATCAGTGAGTCCCCCGGGACAGCTAATGAAAAACTGTTTCTT. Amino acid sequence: CAISESPGTANEKLFL.

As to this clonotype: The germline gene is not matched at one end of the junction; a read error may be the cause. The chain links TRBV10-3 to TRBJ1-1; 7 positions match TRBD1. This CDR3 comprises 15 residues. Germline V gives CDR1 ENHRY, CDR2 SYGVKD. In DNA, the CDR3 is TGTGCCATCAGTACTCCGGAACAGGGGAACACTGGAGCTTTCTTT. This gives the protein CAISTPEQGNTGAFF.

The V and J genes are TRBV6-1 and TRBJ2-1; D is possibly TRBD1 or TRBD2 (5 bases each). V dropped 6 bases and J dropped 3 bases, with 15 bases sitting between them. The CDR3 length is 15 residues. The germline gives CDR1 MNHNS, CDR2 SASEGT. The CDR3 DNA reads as TGTGCCAGCAGCACCCTGGGGGTGAGCTACAATGAGCAGTTCTTC. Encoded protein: CASSTLGVSYNEQFF.

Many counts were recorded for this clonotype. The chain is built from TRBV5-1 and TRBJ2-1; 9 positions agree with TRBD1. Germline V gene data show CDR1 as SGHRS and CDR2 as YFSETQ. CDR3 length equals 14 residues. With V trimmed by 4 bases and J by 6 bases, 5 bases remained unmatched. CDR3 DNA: TGCGCCAGCAGCCCCGGGACAGGGAGCAATGAGCAGTTCTTC. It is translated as CASSPGTGSNEQFF.

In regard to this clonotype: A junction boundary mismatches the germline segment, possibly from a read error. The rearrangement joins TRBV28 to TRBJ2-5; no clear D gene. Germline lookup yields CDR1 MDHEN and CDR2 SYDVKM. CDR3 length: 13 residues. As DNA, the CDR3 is TGTGCCAGCAGTTTATCCATCCAAGGGACCCAGTACTTC. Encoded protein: CASSLSIQGTQYF. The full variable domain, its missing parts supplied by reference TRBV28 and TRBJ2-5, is DVKVTQSSRYLVKRTGEKVFLECVQDMDHENMFWYRQDPGLGLRLIYFSYDVKMKEKGDIPEGYSVSREKKERFSLILESASTNQTSMYLCASSLSIQGTQYFGPGTRLLVL.

For the CDR3, the DNA is TGTGCCAGCAATCCAGGGGAGCGGGGGGGATACAATGAGCAGTTCTTC. This encodes CASNPGERGGYNEQFF. The chain carries TRBV11-1 and TRBJ2-1; 10 positions agree with TRBD2. J was trimmed by 4 bases and V by 7 bases; bases with no gene match: 10. The CDR3 extends over 16 amino acids. Germline CDR1 and CDR2: SGHAT and FQDESV (reference sequence).

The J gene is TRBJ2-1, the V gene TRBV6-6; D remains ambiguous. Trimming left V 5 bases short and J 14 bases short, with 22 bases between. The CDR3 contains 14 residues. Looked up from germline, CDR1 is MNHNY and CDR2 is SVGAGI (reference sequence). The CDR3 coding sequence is TGTGCCAGCAGTCATTCCGCCGGGCCCAAAGCGAAGTTCTTC. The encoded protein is CASSHSAGPKAKFF.

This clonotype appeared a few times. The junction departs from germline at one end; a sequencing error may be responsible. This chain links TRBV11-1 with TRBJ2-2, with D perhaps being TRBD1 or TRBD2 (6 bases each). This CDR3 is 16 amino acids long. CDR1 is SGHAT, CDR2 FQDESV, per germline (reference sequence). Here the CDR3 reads CASSSSMRGETGELFF. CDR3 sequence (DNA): TGTGCCAGCAGCTCGTCGATGAGGGGGGAAACCGGGGAACTGTTTTTT.

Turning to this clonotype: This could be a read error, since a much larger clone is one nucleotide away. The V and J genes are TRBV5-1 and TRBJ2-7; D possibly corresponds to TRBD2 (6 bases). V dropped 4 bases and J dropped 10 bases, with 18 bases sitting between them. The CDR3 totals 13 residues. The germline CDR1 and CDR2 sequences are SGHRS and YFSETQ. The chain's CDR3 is CASSPLAEGPQYF. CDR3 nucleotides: TGCGCCAGCAGCCCCCTCGCGGAGGGCCCTCAGTACTTC.

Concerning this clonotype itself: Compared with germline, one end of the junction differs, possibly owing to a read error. Here the CDR3 DNA reads TGTGCCGGTAGAAGGACAGGGGCTAAATATGGCTACACCTTC. It specifies CAGRRTGAKYGYTF. This chain connects TRBV19 to TRBJ1-2; 9 bases are shared with TRBD1. CDR1 and CDR2 from the germline V gene are LNHDA and SQIVND (reference sequence). CDR3 length equals 14 residues.

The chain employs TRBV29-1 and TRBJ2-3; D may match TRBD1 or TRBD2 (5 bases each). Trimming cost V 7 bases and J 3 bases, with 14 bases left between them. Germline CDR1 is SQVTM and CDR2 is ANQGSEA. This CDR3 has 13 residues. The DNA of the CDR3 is TGCAGCGCAAGGGGCCGGAGGACAGATACGCAGTATTTT. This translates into CSARGRRTDTQYF.

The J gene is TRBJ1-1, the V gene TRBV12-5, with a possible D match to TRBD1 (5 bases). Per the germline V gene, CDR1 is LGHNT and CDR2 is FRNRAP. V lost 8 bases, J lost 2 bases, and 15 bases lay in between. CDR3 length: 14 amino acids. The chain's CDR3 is CASSPGLSNTEAFF. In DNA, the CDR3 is TGTGCTAGTAGTCCGGGACTCTCAAACACTGAAGCTTTCTTT.

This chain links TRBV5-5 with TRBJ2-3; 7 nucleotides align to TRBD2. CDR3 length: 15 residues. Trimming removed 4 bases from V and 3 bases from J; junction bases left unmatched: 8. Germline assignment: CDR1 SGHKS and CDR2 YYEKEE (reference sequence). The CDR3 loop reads CASSQRGERTDTQYF. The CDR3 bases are TGTGCCAGCAGCCAGCGGGGAGAGCGGACAGATACGCAGTATTTT.

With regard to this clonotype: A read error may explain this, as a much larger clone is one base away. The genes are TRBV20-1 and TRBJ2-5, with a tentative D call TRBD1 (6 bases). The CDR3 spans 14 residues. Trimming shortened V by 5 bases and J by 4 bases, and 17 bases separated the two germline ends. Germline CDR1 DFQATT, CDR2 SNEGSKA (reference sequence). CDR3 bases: TGCAGTGCTCGTCTTGGGGGCGGTGCAGAGACCCAGTACTTC. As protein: CSARLGGGAETQYF.

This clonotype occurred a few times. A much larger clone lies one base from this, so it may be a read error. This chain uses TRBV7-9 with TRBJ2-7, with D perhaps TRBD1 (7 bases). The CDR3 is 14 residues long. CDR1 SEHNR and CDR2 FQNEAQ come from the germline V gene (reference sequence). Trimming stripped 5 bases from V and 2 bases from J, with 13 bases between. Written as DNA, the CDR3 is TGTGCCAGCAGCGCGGGACAGCCCCCCTACGAGCAGTACTTC. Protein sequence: CASSAGQPPYEQYF.

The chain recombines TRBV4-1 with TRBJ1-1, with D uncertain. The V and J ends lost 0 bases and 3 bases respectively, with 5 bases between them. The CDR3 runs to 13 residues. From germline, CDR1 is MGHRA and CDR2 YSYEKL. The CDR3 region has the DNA TGCGCCAGCAGCCAAGATCGAGACACTGAAGCTTTCTTT. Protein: CASSQDRDTEAFF.

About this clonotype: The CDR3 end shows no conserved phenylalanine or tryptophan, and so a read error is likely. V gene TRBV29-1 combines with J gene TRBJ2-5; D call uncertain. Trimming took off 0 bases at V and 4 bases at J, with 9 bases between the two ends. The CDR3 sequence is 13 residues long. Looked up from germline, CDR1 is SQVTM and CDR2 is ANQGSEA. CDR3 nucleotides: TGCAGCGTTGAAGATGAGATGGGAGAGACCCAGTACTTG. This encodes CSVEDEMGETQYL.

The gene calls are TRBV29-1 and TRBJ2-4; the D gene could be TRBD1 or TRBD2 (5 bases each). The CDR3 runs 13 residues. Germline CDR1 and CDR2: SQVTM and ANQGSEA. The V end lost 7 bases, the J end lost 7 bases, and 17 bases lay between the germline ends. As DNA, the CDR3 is TGCAGCGACATTATAGGGGAGATGAACATTCAGTACTTC. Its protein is CSDIIGEMNIQYF.

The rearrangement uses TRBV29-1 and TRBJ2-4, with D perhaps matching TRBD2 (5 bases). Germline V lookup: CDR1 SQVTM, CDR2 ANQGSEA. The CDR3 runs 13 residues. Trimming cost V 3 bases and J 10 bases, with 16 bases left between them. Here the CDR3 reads CSVDEVTGVIQYF. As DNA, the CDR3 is TGCAGCGTTGATGAGGTCACCGGGGTTATTCAGTACTTC.

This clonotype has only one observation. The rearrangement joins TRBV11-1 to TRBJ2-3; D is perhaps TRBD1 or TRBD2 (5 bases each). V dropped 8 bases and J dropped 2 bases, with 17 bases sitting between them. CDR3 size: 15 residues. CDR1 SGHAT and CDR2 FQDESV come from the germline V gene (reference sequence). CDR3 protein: CASGPGAGITDTQYF. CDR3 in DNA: TGTGCCAGCGGTCCCGGGGCAGGGATCACAGATACGCAGTATTTT. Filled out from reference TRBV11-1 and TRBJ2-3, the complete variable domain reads EAEVAQSPRYKITEKSQAVAFWCDPISGHATLYWYRQILGQGPELLVQFQDESVVDDSQLPKDRFSAERLKGVDSTLKIQPAELGDSAMYLCASGPGAGITDTQYFGPGTRLTVL.

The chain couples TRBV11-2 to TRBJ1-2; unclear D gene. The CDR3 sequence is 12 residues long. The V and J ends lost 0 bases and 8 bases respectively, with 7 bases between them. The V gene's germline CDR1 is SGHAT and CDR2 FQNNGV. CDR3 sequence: CASSLEGSGYTF. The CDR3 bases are TGTGCCAGCAGCTTAGAAGGGAGCGGCTACACCTTC.

CDR3 bases: TGCGCCGGCTGCCGGGACAGATGCTTCAGTGAGCAGTTCTTC. It codes for CAGCRDRCFSEQFF. V usage is TRBV10-2 and J usage is TRBJ2-1; 7 bases match TRBD1. Germline V CDR1 and CDR2: WSHSY, SAAADI. V was clipped by 11 bases and J by 9 bases; unmatched bases: 16. This CDR3 is built from 14 residues.

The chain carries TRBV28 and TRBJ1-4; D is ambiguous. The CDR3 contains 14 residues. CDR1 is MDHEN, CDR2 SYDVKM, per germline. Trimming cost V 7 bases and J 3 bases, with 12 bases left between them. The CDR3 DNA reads TGTGCCAGCACCTCTGTATGGGCTAATGAAAAACTGTTTTTT. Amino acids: CASTSVWANEKLFF.

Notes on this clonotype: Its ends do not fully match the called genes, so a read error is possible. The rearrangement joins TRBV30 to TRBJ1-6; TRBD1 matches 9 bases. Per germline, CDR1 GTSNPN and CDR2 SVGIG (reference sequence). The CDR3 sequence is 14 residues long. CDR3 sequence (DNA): TGTGTCTGGAGTTCCGGGACAGGGAGTTCACTCCTCCACTTT. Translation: CVWSSGTGSSLLHF.

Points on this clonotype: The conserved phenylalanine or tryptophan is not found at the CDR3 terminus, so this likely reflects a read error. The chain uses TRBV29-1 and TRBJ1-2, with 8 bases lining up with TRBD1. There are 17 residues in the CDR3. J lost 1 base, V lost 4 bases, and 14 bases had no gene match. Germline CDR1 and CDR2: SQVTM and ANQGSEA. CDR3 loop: CSVGFNTGTGYNYGYTL. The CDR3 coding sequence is TGCAGCGTTGGGTTTAACACCGGGACAGGATATAACTATGGCTACACCCTC.

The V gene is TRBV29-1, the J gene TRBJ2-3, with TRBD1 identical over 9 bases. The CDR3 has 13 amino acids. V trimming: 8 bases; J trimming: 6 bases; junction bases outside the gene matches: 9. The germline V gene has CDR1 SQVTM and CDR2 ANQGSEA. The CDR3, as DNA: TGCAGCATTAGGACAGGGGCCACGGATACGCAGTATTTT. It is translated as CSIRTGATDTQYF.

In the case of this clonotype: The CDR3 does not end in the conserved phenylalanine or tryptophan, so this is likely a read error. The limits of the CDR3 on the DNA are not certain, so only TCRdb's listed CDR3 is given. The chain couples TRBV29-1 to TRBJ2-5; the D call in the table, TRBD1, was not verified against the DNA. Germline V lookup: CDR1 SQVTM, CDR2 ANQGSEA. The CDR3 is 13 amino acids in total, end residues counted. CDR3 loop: CSVETGVQETQYS.

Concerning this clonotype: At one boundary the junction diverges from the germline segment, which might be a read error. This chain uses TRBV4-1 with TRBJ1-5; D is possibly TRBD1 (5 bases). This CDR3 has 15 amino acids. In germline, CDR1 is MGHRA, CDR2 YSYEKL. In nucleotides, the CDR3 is TGCGCCAGCAGCCATTTCAGGGCTGTTAATCAACCCCAGCAATTT. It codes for CASSHFRAVNQPQQF.

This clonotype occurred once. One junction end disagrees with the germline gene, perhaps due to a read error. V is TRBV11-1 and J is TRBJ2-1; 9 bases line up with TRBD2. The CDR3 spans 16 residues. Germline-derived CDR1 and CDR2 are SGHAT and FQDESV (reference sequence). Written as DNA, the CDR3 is TGTGTCACCAGTCCAGGGACGCGGGGGGGGTACAATGAGCATTTCTTC. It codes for CVTSPGTRGGYNEHFF.